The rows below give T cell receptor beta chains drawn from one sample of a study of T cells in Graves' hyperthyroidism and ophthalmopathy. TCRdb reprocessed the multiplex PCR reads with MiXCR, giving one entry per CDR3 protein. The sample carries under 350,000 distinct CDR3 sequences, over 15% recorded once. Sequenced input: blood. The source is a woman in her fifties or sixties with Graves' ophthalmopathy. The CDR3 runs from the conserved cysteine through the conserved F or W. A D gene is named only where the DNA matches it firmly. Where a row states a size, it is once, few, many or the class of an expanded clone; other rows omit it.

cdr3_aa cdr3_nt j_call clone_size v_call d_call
CASSNRGTEAFF TGTGCCAGCAGCAACAGGGGCACTGAAGCTTTCTTT TRBJ1-1 many TRBV6-1 TRBD1
CASSGTRGLNTEAFF TGCGCCAGCAGCGGGACCAGGGGGCTGAACACTGAAGCTTTCTTT TRBJ1-1 many TRBV5-1 TRBD1
CASSLKGPGIGEQYF TGCGCCAGCAGCCTCAAGGGACCCGGAATTGGCGAGCAGTACTTC TRBJ2-7 once TRBV5-1 -
CASSLSWVTRQVDYGYTF TGTGCCAGCAGCTTATCGTGGGTGACCAGGCAGGTCGATTATGGCTACACCTTC TRBJ1-2 many TRBV7-9 -
CASSQGNRDGYTF TGCGCCAGCAGCCAGGGGAACAGGGATGGCTACACCTTC TRBJ1-2 - TRBV4-1 -
CASNPYITDTQYF TGTGCCAGCAATCCATACATCACAGATACGCAGTATTTT TRBJ2-3 few TRBV6-1 -
CASRQGTHNEQFF TGCGCCAGCAGACAGGGGACCCACAATGAGCAGTTCTTC TRBJ2-1 few TRBV5-1 TRBD1
CASIHRGWDIQYF TGTGCCAGCATTCACAGGGGGTGGGACATTCAGTACTTC TRBJ2-4 few TRBV6-1 TRBD1
CASSEDLRMEFPYEQYF TGTGCCAGCAGTGAAGATCTCAGGATGGAGTTCCCCTACGAGCAGTACTTC TRBJ2-7 many TRBV6-1 -
CSAQSGEKLFF TGCAGTGCCCAATCCGGAGAAAAACTGTTTTTT TRBJ1-4 many TRBV20-1 -
CASSFQGTFGGGTDTQYF TGTGCCAGCAGCTTCCAGGGCACCTTCGGGGGAGGTACAGATACGCAGTATTTT TRBJ2-3 many TRBV7-2 -
CASSPRGWPEAFF TGTGCCAGCAGCCCACGAGGGTGGCCTGAAGCTTTCTTT TRBJ1-1 - TRBV5-6 -
CSARDRGLELFF TGCAGCGCCCGGGACAGGGGGTTGGAGCTGTTTTTT TRBJ2-2 many TRBV29-1 TRBD1
CASTLGRAGTEAFF TGTGCCAGCACCCTCGGCAGGGCGGGCACTGAAGCTTTCTTT TRBJ1-1 many TRBV2 -
CASSSYRMLNYGYTF TGCGCCAGCAGCTCGTACAGGATGCTCAACTATGGCTACACCTTC TRBJ1-2 many TRBV5-1 -
CASSQETGSRDTQYF TGTGCCAGCAGCCAGGAGACAGGGAGTAGAGATACGCAGTATTTT TRBJ2-3 many TRBV3-1 TRBD1
CAISESGTADTQYF TGTGCCATCAGTGAGTCTGGGACGGCCGATACGCAGTATTTT TRBJ2-3 - TRBV10-3 -
CASSVWVDQPQHF TGTGCCAGCAGTGTCTGGGTTGATCAGCCCCAGCATTTT TRBJ1-5 many TRBV2 -
CASSLHRDYEQYF TGTGCCAGCAGCTTACACCGGGACTACGAGCAGTACTTC TRBJ2-7 many TRBV7-3 -
CASSFRESINFPGYTF TGTGCCAGCAGTTTCAGGGAATCAATCAACTTTCCGGGCTACACCTTC TRBJ1-2 many TRBV28 -
CSAGFGNQPQHF TGCAGCGCTGGGTTTGGCAATCAGCCCCAGCATTTT TRBJ1-5 few TRBV29-1 -
CATSRDKGSANTEAFF TGTGCCACCAGCAGAGATAAGGGTTCGGCGAACACTGAAGCTTTCTTT TRBJ1-1 few TRBV15 -
CAISGATSGNEQFF TGTGCCATCAGTGGAGCCACTAGCGGTAATGAGCAGTTCTTC TRBJ2-1 - TRBV10-3 TRBD2
CASSPDYTGELFF TGTGCCAGCAGCCCAGACTACACCGGGGAGCTGTTTTTT TRBJ2-2 many TRBV5-6 -
CASSYGGAEETQYF TGTGCCAGCAGTTACGGTGGGGCTGAAGAGACCCAGTACTTC TRBJ2-5 many TRBV6-2/TRBV6-3 -
CASSGEGLDGYTF TGTGCCAGCAGTGGGGAAGGGTTAGATGGCTACACCTTC TRBJ1-2 - TRBV25-1 -
CASRGSTQGASAFF TGTGCCAGCAGGGGTTCCACACAGGGGGCGTCGGCTTTCTTT TRBJ1-1 many TRBV6-2/TRBV6-3 TRBD1
CASSPRTGRYEQFF TGTGCCAGCAGCCCTCGGACAGGGAGGTATGAGCAGTTCTTC TRBJ2-1 many TRBV11-3 TRBD1
CASSPRGGRENEQFF TGTGCCAGCTCACCCCGTGGCGGGAGAGAGAATGAGCAGTTCTTC TRBJ2-1 many TRBV18 TRBD2
CASAGKDRVYEQYF TGCGCCAGCGCCGGGAAAGACAGGGTGTACGAGCAGTACTTC TRBJ2-7 - TRBV5-1 TRBD1
CSAPRQDRTGELFF TGCAGTGCTCCCCGGCAGGACCGGACCGGGGAGCTGTTTTTT TRBJ2-2 few TRBV20-1 -
CASSEYRGKETQYF TGTGCCAGCAGTGAATATCGGGGGAAAGAGACCCAGTACTTC TRBJ2-5 - TRBV25-1 -
CASSYGVTGSSYEQYF TGTGCCAGCAGTTACGGGGTTACAGGTTCCTCCTACGAGCAGTACTTC TRBJ2-7 many TRBV6-5 -
CASSPGTSANTEAFF TGTGCCAGCAGCCCGGGGACCTCTGCGAACACTGAAGCTTTCTTT TRBJ1-1 many TRBV7-2 -
CASSLESGYEQYF TGCGCCAGCAGCTTGGAGTCAGGCTACGAGCAGTACTTC TRBJ2-7 few TRBV5-1 -
CASSYSAGIYEQYF TGTGCCAGCAGTTATTCGGCCGGCATCTACGAGCAGTACTTC TRBJ2-7 few TRBV6-5 -
CASSLDLGHQYEQYF TGTGCCAGCAGCTTAGACCTGGGACACCAATACGAGCAGTACTTC TRBJ2-7 many TRBV7-2 -
CASSPASPRSTDTQYF TGTGCCAGCAGCCCCGCTTCACCGCGAAGCACAGATACGCAGTATTTT TRBJ2-3 - TRBV11-2 -
CASSLEGAHTNNEQFF TGCGCCAGCAGCTTGGAAGGAGCACATACTAACAATGAGCAGTTCTTC TRBJ2-1 - TRBV5-1 -
CSARDRMDGNQPQHF TGCAGTGCTAGAGACCGGATGGATGGCAATCAGCCCCAGCATTTT TRBJ1-5 many TRBV20-1 -
CATSDYRSGKFPNEQFF TGTGCCACCAGTGATTACCGTAGCGGGAAGTTCCCCAATGAGCAGTTCTTC TRBJ2-1 many TRBV24-1 TRBD2
CATSRRTSGSDEQYF TGTGCCACCAGCAGAAGGACTAGCGGGAGCGACGAGCAGTACTTC TRBJ2-7 many TRBV15 TRBD2
CASIQAGGRQQYF TGTGCCAGCATCCAGGCCGGGGGGCGGCAGCAGTACTTC TRBJ2-7 many TRBV7-2 -
CSAKFAGTGNTGELFF TGCAGTGCTAAATTCGCCGGGACAGGGAACACCGGGGAGCTGTTTTTT TRBJ2-2 few TRBV20-1 TRBD1
CSARGRLGGEETQYF TGCAGTGCTAGGGGGAGGTTGGGGGGCGAAGAGACCCAGTACTTC TRBJ2-5 once TRBV20-1 -
CASSIGAGGISYNEQFF TGTGCCAGTAGTATAGGTGCTGGCGGTATCTCCTACAATGAGCAGTTCTTC TRBJ2-1 many TRBV19 -
CAGSPRSRGGLGEQFF TGTGCCGGCAGCCCAAGGTCGCGGGGGGGCCTAGGTGAGCAGTTCTTC TRBJ2-1 - TRBV11-3 TRBD2
CASSMEGPQYF TGTGCCAGTAGTATGGAAGGACCTCAGTACTTC TRBJ2-5 - TRBV19 -
CASRGGLARSTDTQYF TGTGCCAGCAGGGGGGGACTAGCCCGTAGCACAGATACGCAGTATTTT TRBJ2-3 many TRBV28 TRBD2
CSATSIGTGLEQFF TGCAGTGCTACTTCCATTGGGACAGGGCTTGAGCAGTTCTTC TRBJ2-1 few TRBV20-1 TRBD1
CASSQEWGQGVVEQYF TGCGCCAGCAGCCAAGAATGGGGACAGGGGGTCGTAGAGCAGTACTTC TRBJ2-7 - TRBV4-1 TRBD1
CSGEEGTADSYNEQFF TGCAGTGGGGAAGAAGGGACAGCCGACTCCTACAATGAGCAGTTCTTC TRBJ2-1 many TRBV20-1 TRBD1
CAISTANTEAFF TGTGCCATCAGTACAGCGAACACTGAAGCTTTCTTT TRBJ1-1 many TRBV10-3 -
CSARGLAGLSGANVLTF TGCAGTGCTAGAGGACTAGCGGGCTTGTCTGGGGCCAACGTCCTGACTTTC TRBJ2-6 - TRBV20-1 TRBD2
CSAETGAGAEAFF TGCAGTGCCGAGACGGGGGCAGGGGCTGAAGCTTTCTTT TRBJ1-1 - TRBV20-1 -
CASSLEIAGVDTQYF TGTGCCAGCAGCTTGGAGATAGCGGGAGTTGATACGCAGTATTTT TRBJ2-3 - TRBV5-4 TRBD2
CASSYGGTNYGYTF TGTGCCAGCAGTTACGGGGGCACTAACTATGGCTACACCTTC TRBJ1-2 many TRBV6-5 -
CASSQGGYFGYEQYF TGTGCCAGCAGCCAAGGGGGGTATTTCGGCTACGAGCAGTACTTC TRBJ2-7 many TRBV3-1 -